The 25 T cell receptor beta chains below were found in one sample sequenced in a study of blood T cell repertoires in COVID-19. The data were produced by immunoSEQ multiplex PCR, yet TCRdb's version contains in-frame clones alone and is incomplete. The sample has around 270,000 clones, 80% to 90% seen once. Sequenced sample: PBMCs or T cells enriched from blood (not recorded which). The receptors shown here come from a woman aged 35 to 49 who had been exposed to COVID-19.

The V gene is TRBV7-6, the J gene TRBJ2-7; 11 nucleotides line up with TRBD2. Trimming removed 7 bases from V and 7 bases from J; junction bases left unmatched: 9. The germline CDR1 and CDR2 sequences are SGHVS and FNYEAQ. The CDR3 loop spans 14 amino acids. The CDR3 nucleotides read TGTGCCAGCACAAAGACTAGCGGGATGGGGGAGCAGTACTTC. It translates to CASTKTSGMGEQYF.

The CDR3 loop reads CASSMRGPYYGYTF. CDR3 DNA: TGTGCCAGCAGCATGCGGGGACCTTACTATGGCTACACCTTC. The gene calls are TRBV6-5 and TRBJ1-2; possible D gene TRBD1, 5 bases. The CDR3 spans 14 residues. Deletions cut 6 bases from V and 3 bases from J, with 14 bases between. CDR1 MNHEY and CDR2 SVGAGI come from the germline V gene.

The V call is TRBV14, the J call TRBJ1-2; a weak D match, TRBD1 (6 bases). Germline V gives CDR1 SGHDN, CDR2 FVKESK. There are 14 residues in the CDR3. V was cut by 4 bases and J by 4 bases, with 13 bases left in between. The CDR3 spells CASSPRTVFYGYTF. CDR3 sequence (DNA): TGTGCCAGCAGCCCTCGGACAGTATTCTATGGCTACACCTTC.

This clone was detected a few times. This chain connects TRBV27 to TRBJ1-4, with 7 bases lining up with TRBD1. The CDR3 is made up of 15 amino acids. V lost 6 bases to trimming and J lost 8 bases; unmatched junction nucleotides: 12. Germline CDR1 MNHEY, CDR2 SMNVEV (reference sequence). CDR3 nucleotide sequence: TGTGCCAGCAGACAATGGACAGGCGGGGACGAAAAACTGTTTTTT. Amino acids: CASRQWTGGDEKLFF.

This clone was detected only a few times. The V gene is TRBV4-3, the J gene TRBJ2-7, with D tentatively TRBD2 (6 bases). This CDR3 spans 14 amino acids. Germline V lookup: CDR1 LGHNA, CDR2 YSLEER. Trimming removed 3 bases at V and 3 bases at J, with 12 bases between. The CDR3 loop reads CASSQSLGGYEQYF. The CDR3 coding sequence is TGCGCCAGCAGCCAGTCTTTGGGGGGCTACGAGCAGTACTTC.

The chain couples TRBV4-1 to TRBJ1-5; 7 bases line up with TRBD1. V trimming: 4 bases; J trimming: 1 base; junction bases outside the gene matches: 7. Germline values: CDR1 MGHRA, CDR2 YSYEKL. CDR3 size: 16 residues. The CDR3 DNA reads as TGCGCCAGCAGCCCCACGACAGGGCCGAGCAATCAGCCCCAGCATTTT. The encoded protein is CASSPTTGPSNQPQHF.

The V and J genes are TRBV5-4 and TRBJ1-2, with D perhaps TRBD1 (5 bases). Per germline, CDR1 SGHNT and CDR2 YYREEE (reference sequence). V gave up 1 base and J gave up 0 bases, with 10 bases separating them. The CDR3 consists of 15 residues. The CDR3 sequence: CASSLFSGSNYGYTF. The CDR3 DNA reads as TGTGCCAGCAGCTTGTTTTCAGGGTCTAACTATGGCTACACCTTC.

V gene TRBV6-5 combines with J gene TRBJ2-2; TRBD2 is a possible D gene (5 bases). The CDR3 is made up of 12 amino acids. Germline CDR1 is MNHEY and CDR2 is SVGAGI. Trimming cost V 8 bases and J 6 bases, with 10 bases left between them. The CDR3 DNA reads as TGTGCCAGCCGCTGGGAGCCCGGGGAGCTGTTTTTT. This encodes CASRWEPGELFF.

V and J are TRBV24-1 and TRBJ2-1; D is ambiguous. The V end was cut by 4 bases, the J end by 8 bases, with 11 bases between. Germline CDR1 reads KGHDR; CDR2 reads SFDVKD. The CDR3 spans 13 residues. This chain's CDR3 is CATSDELMDEQFF. The DNA of the CDR3 is TGTGCCACCAGTGACGAGTTAATGGATGAGCAGTTCTTC.

The chain links TRBV27 to TRBJ2-3; tentative D call: TRBD2 (6 bases). CDR1 is MNHEY and CDR2 is SMNVEV in the germline V gene (reference sequence). The germline V and J ends were trimmed by 5 bases and 0 bases, with 18 bases remaining between them. The CDR3 covers 17 residues. This CDR3 is CASSPVPIAVSTDTQYF. CDR3 sequence (DNA): TGTGCCAGCAGTCCCGTACCAATAGCGGTTAGCACAGATACGCAGTATTTT.

The chain couples TRBV29-1 to TRBJ2-1, with unresolved D. V was shortened by 4 bases and J by 0 bases, with 7 bases between the two germline ends. This CDR3 region has 13 residues. Germline values: CDR1 SQVTM, CDR2 ANQGSEA. The CDR3 DNA reads as TGCAGCGTTGGCGGATTCTCCTACAATGAGCAGTTCTTC. Its translation: CSVGGFSYNEQFF.

This clone was seen just once. The rearrangement joins TRBV10-3 to TRBJ2-7, with D perhaps matching TRBD2 (7 bases). Trimming took off 3 bases at V and 4 bases at J, with 13 bases between the two ends. The CDR3 totals 14 residues. Germline CDR1 ENHRY, CDR2 SYGVKD. The CDR3 DNA follows: TGTGCCATCAGTGATAGGGGGGGCGGTTACGAGCAGTACTTC. It encodes CAISDRGGGYEQYF.

The chain joins TRBV7-2 to TRBJ1-5; D uncertain. Trimming cost V 1 base and J 4 bases, with 11 bases left between them. The CDR3 is made up of 15 amino acids. The V gene's germline CDR1 is SGHTA and CDR2 FQGNSA. The CDR3 coding sequence is TGTGCCAGCAGCTTAGATGCAGGTTGGAATCAGCCCCAGCATTTT. Its translation is CASSLDAGWNQPQHF.

Comments on this clone: At one boundary the junction diverges from the germline segment, which might be a read error. The V gene is TRBV5-1, the J gene TRBJ1-6; D is perhaps TRBD1 (5 bases). CDR3 length: 13 amino acids. The V gene's germline CDR1 is SGHRS and CDR2 YFSETQ. In DNA form, the CDR3 reads TGTGCCAGCAGCTTGGTAGGGGATTCACCCCTCCACTTT. The encoded protein is CASSLVGDSPLHF.

The J gene is TRBJ2-6, the V gene TRBV5-8, with D maybe TRBD2 (6 bases). The CDR3 loop spans 15 amino acids. With 4 bases removed from V and 2 bases from J, the gap between germline ends came to 10 bases. The germline V gene encodes CDR1 SGHTS and CDR2 YDEGEE. CDR3 DNA sequence: TGTGCCAGCAGCGCGGGGCGTACTGGGGCCAACGTCCTGACTTTC. It specifies CASSAGRTGANVLTF.

The chain is built from TRBV7-9 and TRBJ2-5; D may be TRBD2 (5 bases). This CDR3 spans 15 amino acids. The V end was cut by 4 bases, the J end by 2 bases, with 14 bases between. CDR1 is SEHNR, CDR2 FQNEAQ, per germline (reference sequence). In DNA form, the CDR3 reads TGTGCCAGCAGCTCCCGGGATCAGACACAAGAGACCCAGTACTTC. This sequence encodes CASSSRDQTQETQYF.

This rearrangement joins TRBV19 to TRBJ1-5; D is perhaps TRBD1 (6 bases). CDR3 length: 17 residues. Germline CDR1 reads LNHDA; CDR2 reads SQIVND (reference sequence). Trimming removed 6 bases from V and 0 bases from J, with 18 bases in between. The CDR3 loop reads CASSKLQGWNSNQPQHF. CDR3 DNA sequence: TGTGCCAGTAGCAAACTACAGGGTTGGAATAGCAATCAGCCCCAGCATTTT.

The chain is built from TRBV5-1 and TRBJ2-5; TRBD2 matches at 8 bases. CDR1 and CDR2 from the germline V gene are SGHRS and YFSETQ. Trimming took 0 bases from V and 5 from J; bases not matched to a gene: 6. The CDR3 loop spans 15 amino acids. Here the CDR3 DNA reads TGCGCCAGCAGCTTGGCGGGGGGGCCGGGTGAGACCCAGTACTTC. It yields the protein CASSLAGGPGETQYF. Based on the CDR3 plus reference TRBV5-1 and TRBJ2-5, the full variable domain is KAGVTQTPRYLIKTRGQQVTLSCSPISGHRSVSWYQQTPGQGLQFLFEYFSETQRNKGNFPGRFSGRQFSNSRSEMNVSTLELGDSALYLCASSLAGGPGETQYFGPGTRLLVL.

The chain is built from TRBV5-1 and TRBJ1-2; D may be TRBD1 (5 bases). Per germline, CDR1 SGHRS and CDR2 YFSETQ. This CDR3 contains 16 residues. Trimming shortened V by 3 bases and J by 0 bases, and 15 bases separated the two germline ends. CDR3 sequence (DNA): TGCGCCAGCAGCTACCTCGGGGGAGCAGCTAACTATGGCTACACCTTC. The encoded protein is CASSYLGGAANYGYTF. Combining the CDR3 with reference TRBV5-1 and TRBJ1-2 gives the whole variable domain KAGVTQTPRYLIKTRGQQVTLSCSPISGHRSVSWYQQTPGQGLQFLFEYFSETQRNKGNFPGRFSGRQFSNSRSEMNVSTLELGDSALYLCASSYLGGAANYGYTFGSGTRLTVV.

V usage is TRBV29-1 and J usage is TRBJ1-1, with D uncertain. The CDR3 length is 13 residues. Germline-derived CDR1 and CDR2 are SQVTM and ANQGSEA. V lost 7 bases, J lost 1 base, and 13 bases lay in between. Here the CDR3 DNA reads TGCAGCGCTCGCCGGGGAACGAACACTGAAGCTTTCTTT. Protein sequence: CSARRGTNTEAFF.

V gene TRBV12-3 or TRBV12-4 combines with J gene TRBJ1-4; D may be TRBD1 (5 bases). This CDR3 is 13 amino acids long. Trimming shortened V by 6 bases and J by 8 bases, and 13 bases separated the two germline ends. The CDR3 loop is CASSQGVWEKLFF. The CDR3 DNA reads TGTGCCAGCAGCCAAGGGGTCTGGGAAAAACTGTTTTTT.

The chain recombines TRBV19 with TRBJ1-3; weak D call: TRBD1 (6 bases). V gave up 3 bases and J gave up 0 bases, with 18 bases separating them. Germline V gives CDR1 LNHDA, CDR2 SQIVND (reference sequence). The CDR3 totals 18 residues. For the CDR3, the DNA is TGTGCCAGTAGTATTAGGGTCGGGGACATTCGCTCTGGAAACACCATATATTTT. It is translated as CASSIRVGDIRSGNTIYF.

The gene calls are TRBV6-1 and TRBJ1-5, with D possibly matching TRBD1 (5 bases). The CDR3 covers 14 residues. From germline, CDR1 is MNHNS and CDR2 SASEGT. Deletions cut 3 bases from V and 9 bases from J, with 15 bases between. This CDR3 is CASSDGSPGAPQHF. The DNA for the CDR3 is TGTGCCAGCAGTGATGGGTCACCTGGGGCGCCCCAGCATTTT.

As for this clone: Different DNA sequences within this sample yield the same CDR3. The chain employs TRBV4-1 and TRBJ1-5, with D possibly TRBD1 on 6 matching bases. Germline V lookup: CDR1 MGHRA, CDR2 YSYEKL. This CDR3 is built from 14 residues. V was pared by 0 bases and J by 4 bases, with 7 bases between. The CDR3 nucleotides are TGCGCCAGCAGCCAAGACAGGGGAAATCAGCCCCAGCATTTT. As protein: CASSQDRGNQPQHF.

The CDR3 sequence is CASSYVQGRYEQYF. CDR3 coding DNA: TGTGCCAGCAGTTACGTGCAGGGAAGGTACGAGCAGTACTTC. The chain joins TRBV6-2 or TRBV6-3 to TRBJ2-7; weak D call: TRBD1 (5 bases). The germline V gene has CDR1 MNHEY and CDR2 SVGEGT. V shed 2 bases and J shed 4 bases, with 12 bases lying between them. This CDR3 comprises 14 residues.